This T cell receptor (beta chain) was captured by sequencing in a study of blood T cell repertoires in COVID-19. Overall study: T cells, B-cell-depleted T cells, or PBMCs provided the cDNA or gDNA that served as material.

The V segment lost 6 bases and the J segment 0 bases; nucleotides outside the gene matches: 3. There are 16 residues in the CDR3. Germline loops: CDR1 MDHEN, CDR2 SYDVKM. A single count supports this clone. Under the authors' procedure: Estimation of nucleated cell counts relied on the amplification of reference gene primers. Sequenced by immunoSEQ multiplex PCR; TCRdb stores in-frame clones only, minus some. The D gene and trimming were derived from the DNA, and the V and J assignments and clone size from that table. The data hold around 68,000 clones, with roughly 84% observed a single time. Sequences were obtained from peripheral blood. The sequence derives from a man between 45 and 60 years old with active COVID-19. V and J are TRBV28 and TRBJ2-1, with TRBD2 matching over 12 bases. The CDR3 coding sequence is TGTGCCAGCAGGCTAGCGGGAGGGAGCTCCTACAATGAGCAGTTCTTC. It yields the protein CASRLAGGSSYNEQFF.